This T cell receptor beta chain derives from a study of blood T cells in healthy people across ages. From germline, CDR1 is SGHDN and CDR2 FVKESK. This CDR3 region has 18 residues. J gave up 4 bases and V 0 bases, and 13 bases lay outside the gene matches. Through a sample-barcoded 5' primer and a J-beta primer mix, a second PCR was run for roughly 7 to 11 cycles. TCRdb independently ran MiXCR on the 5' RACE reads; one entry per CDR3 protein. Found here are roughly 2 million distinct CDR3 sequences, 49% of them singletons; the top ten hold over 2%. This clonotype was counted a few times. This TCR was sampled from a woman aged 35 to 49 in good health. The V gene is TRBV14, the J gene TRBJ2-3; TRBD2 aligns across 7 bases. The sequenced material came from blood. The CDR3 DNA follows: TGTGCCAGCAGCCAAGATATCCACCAGCGGGGTTTTGCAGATACGCAGTATTTT. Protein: CASSQDIHQRGFADTQYF.